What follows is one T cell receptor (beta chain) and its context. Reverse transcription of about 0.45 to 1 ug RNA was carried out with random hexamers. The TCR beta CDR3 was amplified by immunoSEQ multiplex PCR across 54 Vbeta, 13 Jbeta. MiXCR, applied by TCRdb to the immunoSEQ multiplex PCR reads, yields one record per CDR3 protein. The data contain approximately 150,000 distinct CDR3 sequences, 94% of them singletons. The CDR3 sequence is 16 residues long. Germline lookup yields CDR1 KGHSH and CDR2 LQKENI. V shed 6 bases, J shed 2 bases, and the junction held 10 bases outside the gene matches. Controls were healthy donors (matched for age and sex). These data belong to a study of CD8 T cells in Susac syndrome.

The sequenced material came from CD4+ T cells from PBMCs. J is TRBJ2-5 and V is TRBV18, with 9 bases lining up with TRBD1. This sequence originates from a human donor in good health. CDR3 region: CASSPSRGQGQETQYF. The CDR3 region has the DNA TGTGCCAGCTCCCCGTCAAGGGGACAGGGACAAGAGACCCAGTACTTC.